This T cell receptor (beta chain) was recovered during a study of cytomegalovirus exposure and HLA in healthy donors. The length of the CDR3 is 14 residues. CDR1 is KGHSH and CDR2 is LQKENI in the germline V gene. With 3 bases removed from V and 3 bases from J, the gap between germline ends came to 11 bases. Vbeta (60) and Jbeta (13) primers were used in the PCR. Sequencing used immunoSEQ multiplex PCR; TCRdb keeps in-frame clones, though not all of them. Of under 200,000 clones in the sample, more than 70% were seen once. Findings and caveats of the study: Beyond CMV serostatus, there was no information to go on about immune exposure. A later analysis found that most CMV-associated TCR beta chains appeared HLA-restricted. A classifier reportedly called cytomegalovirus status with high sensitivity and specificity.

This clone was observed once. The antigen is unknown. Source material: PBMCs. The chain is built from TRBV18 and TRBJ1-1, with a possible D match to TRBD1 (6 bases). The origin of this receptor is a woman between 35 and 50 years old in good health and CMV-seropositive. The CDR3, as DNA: TGTGCCAGCTCACCGGTGGGGGCTGACACTGAAGCTTTCTTT. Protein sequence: CASSPVGADTEAFF.